Given below is one TCR beta chain in context. Assay used: immunoSEQ multiplex PCR; TCRdb lists only in-frame clones, some missing. The sample has around 99,000 clones; 85% to 95% are singletons. This specimen belongs to a study of T cell changes during pregnancy in multiple sclerosis. V was pared by 1 base and J by 8 bases, with 7 bases between. This CDR3 contains 12 residues. Germline V gene sequence: CDR1 SGHDN, CDR2 FVKESK. This specimen consisted of peripheral blood, obtained in the first trimester of pregnancy. This clonotype originated in a female donor with multiple sclerosis, enrolled in a pregnancy study. The chain uses TRBV14 and TRBJ2-3; unclear D gene. CDR3 amino acids: CASSQGLGTQYF. The CDR3 DNA reads TGTGCCAGCAGCCAAGGGCTAGGTACGCAGTATTTT.